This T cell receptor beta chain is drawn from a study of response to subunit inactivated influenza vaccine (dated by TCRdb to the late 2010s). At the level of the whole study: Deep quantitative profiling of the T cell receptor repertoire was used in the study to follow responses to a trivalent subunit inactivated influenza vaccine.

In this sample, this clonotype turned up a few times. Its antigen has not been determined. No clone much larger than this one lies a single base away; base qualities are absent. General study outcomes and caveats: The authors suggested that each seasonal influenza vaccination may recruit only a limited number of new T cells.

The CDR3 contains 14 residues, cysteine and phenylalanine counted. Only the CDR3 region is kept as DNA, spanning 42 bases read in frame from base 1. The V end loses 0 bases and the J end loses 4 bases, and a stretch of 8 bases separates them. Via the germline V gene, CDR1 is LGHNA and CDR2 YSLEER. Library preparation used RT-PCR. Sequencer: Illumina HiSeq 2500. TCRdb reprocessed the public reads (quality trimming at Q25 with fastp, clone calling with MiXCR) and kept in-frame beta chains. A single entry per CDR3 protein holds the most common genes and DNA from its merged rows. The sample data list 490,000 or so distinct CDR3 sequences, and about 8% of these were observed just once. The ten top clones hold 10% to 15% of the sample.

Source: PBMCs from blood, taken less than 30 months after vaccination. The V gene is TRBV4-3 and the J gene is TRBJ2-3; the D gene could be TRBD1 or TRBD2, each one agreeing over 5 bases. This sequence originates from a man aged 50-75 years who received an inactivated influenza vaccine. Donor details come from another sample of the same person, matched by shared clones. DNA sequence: TGCGCCAGCAGCCAAGAGGGGGTTTCAGATACGCAGTATTTT. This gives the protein CASSQEGVSDTQYF.